This TCR beta chain stems from a study of liver allograft versus peripheral blood T cells. Study-wide background: Comparative analysis was performed on T cell receptor repertoires from transplanted livers and from recipients' peripheral blood.

Study results and caveats: Reportedly, the T cell receptor repertoires inside liver allografts were not the same as those in peripheral blood.

TCRdb independently ran MiXCR on the reads; one entry per CDR3 protein. Of roughly 2,000 distinct CDR3 sequences in the sample, more than 15% were seen once. Germline CDR1 reads SGDLS; CDR2 reads YYNGEE. Trimming took 0 bases from V and 3 from J, leaving 7 bases between them. CDR3 size: 14 residues. Relative to its sample, this clonotype is medium-sized. The antigen remains undetermined. This receptor was taken from a human patient who had a liver transplant. Among the T cells, some may be from the graft donor. The chain has TRBV9 and TRBJ1-3; D possibly corresponds to TRBD1 (6 bases). The CDR3 nucleotides read TGTGCCAGCAGCGTAGAGGGGGGTGGAAACACCATATATTTT. It yields the protein CASSVEGGGNTIYF.